This record looks at one T cell receptor (beta chain) sequence and its context. This entry comes from a study of CD8 T cells in Susac syndrome. TCR beta sequencing covered blood CD8+ and CD4+ T cells. When the RNA was reverse transcribed, random hexamers were used with an input of roughly 0.5 to 1 ug. TCR beta CDR3 was amplified by immunoSEQ covering 54 Vbeta and 13 Jbeta. Each CDR3 protein gets one entry after TCRdb re-called the immunoSEQ multiplex PCR reads with MiXCR. This table holds some 160,000 distinct CDR3 sequences, roughly 94% found once. The CDR3 covers 12 residues. The germline V gene encodes CDR1 SEHNR and CDR2 FQNEAQ (reference sequence). Between the trimmed V and J ends, which lost 5 bases and 10 bases, there was a span of 11 bases.

The V call is TRBV7-9, the J call TRBJ1-4; maybe TRBD1 (5 bases). What was sequenced was CD4+ T cells from PBMCs. The TCR comes from a human donor in good health. In nucleotides, the CDR3 is TGTGCCAGCAGCGTAGGGGACCGAAAACTGTTTTTT. It is translated as CASSVGDRKLFF. Complete variable domain (other parts from reference TRBV7-9 and TRBJ1-4): DTGVSQNPRHKITKRGQNVTFRCDPISEHNRLYWYRQTLGQGPEFLTYFQNEAQLEKSRLLSDRFSAERPKGSFSTLEIQRTEQGDSAMYLCASSVGDRKLFFGSGTQLSVL.